This TCR beta chain was recorded in a study of T cell responses to AZD1222 COVID-19 vaccine. Overall study results and limits: Per reports, nearly half of all spike-specific TCRs target regions that are unmutated in variants. Spike-specific TCR breadth and depth were elevated following two AZD1222 doses. Only a handful of AZD1222 recipients, roughly 6 in all, had baseline seropositivity.

This clone occurred once. Its specificity is not known. Some clones are missing from TCRdb's copy, which holds only in-frame ones; the method was immunoSEQ multiplex PCR. The sample yields about 86,000 clones, approximately 89% seen once. V was trimmed by 4 bases and J by 0 bases, leaving 12 bases between them. This CDR3 comprises 14 residues. Germline CDR1 is GTSNPN and CDR2 is SVGIG (reference sequence). The sample here was peripheral blood, taken on day 0 of AZD1222 vaccination. The chain is built from TRBV30 and TRBJ1-2; D is ambiguous. This clonotype was obtained from an adult in good health. CDR3 in DNA: TGTGCCTGGACTCCTTCACCGTCTAACTATGGCTACACCTTC. It codes for CAWTPSPSNYGYTF.